The present T cell receptor beta chain was sequenced within a study of T cell responses to AZD1222 COVID-19 vaccine. Using immunoSEQ multiplex PCR, the repertoire was profiled, and TCRdb retains in-frame clones only, with some absent. Among 120,000 or so clones listed, more than 85% were seen once. Comments on this clone: Its antigen is unidentified.

Study findings and constraints: No repertoire was sampled before or during the peak T cell response, only after it. The CD4 TCRs associated with vaccination extended across spike and predominated at 160-218 and 743-854.

The V and J ends lost 5 bases and 2 bases respectively, with 19 bases between them. The CDR3 contains 16 residues. The germline V gene encodes CDR1 LGHNA and CDR2 YSLEER. The sample here was peripheral blood, taken on day 0 of AZD1222 vaccination. The chain joins TRBV4-3 to TRBJ2-7; D call uncertain. The origin of this receptor is an adult in good health. The CDR3 reads CASSTGWVDKAYEQYF. CDR3 in DNA: TGCGCCAGCAGCACCGGGTGGGTAGACAAGGCCTACGAGCAGTACTTC.